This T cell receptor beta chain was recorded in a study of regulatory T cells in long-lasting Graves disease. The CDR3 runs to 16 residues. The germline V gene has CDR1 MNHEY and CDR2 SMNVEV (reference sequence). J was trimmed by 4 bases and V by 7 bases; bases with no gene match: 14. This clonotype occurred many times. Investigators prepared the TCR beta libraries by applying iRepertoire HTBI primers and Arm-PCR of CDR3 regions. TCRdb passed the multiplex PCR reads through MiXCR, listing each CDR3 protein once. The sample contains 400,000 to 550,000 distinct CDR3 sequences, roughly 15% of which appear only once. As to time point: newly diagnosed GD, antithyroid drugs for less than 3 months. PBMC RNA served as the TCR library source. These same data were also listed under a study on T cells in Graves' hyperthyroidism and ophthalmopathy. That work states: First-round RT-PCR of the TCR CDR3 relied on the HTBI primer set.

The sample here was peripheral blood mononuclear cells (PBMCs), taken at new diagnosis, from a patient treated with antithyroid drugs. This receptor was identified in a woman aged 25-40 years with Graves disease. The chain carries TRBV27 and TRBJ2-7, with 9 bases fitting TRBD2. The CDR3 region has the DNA TGTGCCAGCACCCATTATGCGGGAGGGAATCGTTACGAGCAGTACTTC. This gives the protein CASTHYAGGNRYEQYF.